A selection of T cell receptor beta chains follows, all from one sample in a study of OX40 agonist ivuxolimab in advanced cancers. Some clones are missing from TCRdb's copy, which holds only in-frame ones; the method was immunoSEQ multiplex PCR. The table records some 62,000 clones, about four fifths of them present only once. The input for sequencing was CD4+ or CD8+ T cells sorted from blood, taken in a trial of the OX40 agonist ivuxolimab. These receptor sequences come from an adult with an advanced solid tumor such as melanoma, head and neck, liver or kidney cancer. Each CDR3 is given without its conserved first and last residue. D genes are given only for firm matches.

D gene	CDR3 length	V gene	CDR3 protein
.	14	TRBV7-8	ASSLVGAGASYEQY
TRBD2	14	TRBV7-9	ASRPTLAGVYNEQF
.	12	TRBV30	AWSVTAMNTEAF
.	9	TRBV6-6	ASKVQETQY
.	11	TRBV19	ASSIKTSYGYT
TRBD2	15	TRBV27	ASSSGPGLAKINTQY
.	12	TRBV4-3	ASSQDSVNTEAF
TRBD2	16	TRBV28	ASRAPIGTSRRTDTQY
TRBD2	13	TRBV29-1	SVERASGKLNEQF
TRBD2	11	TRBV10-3	ATRGRGTDTQY
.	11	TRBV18	ASLWEGNTEAF
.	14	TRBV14	ASSQDLTSTGNTIY
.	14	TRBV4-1	ASSQEWSRGNEKLF
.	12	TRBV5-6	ASSLGRQLYGYT
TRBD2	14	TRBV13	ASSRSGGGSYNEQF
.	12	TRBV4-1	ASRSAGKRDEQF
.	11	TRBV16	ASSVREQYEQY
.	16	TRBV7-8	ASSLKMGSTWKNTEAF